The 13 T cell receptor beta chains below were found in one sample sequenced in a study of cytomegalovirus exposure and HLA in healthy donors. The primer mix had 60 Vbeta and 13 Jbeta primers. Using immunoSEQ multiplex PCR, the repertoire was profiled, and TCRdb retains in-frame clones only, with some absent. In the table there are 150,000 to 250,000 clones, about 82% of which are singletons. The sample comprised PBMCs. These TCRs come from a woman between 50 and 59 years old in good health and CMV-seronegative.

V is TRBV6-5 and J is TRBJ2-2; tentatively, D is TRBD1 (5 bases). The length of the CDR3 is 15 residues. Germline loops: CDR1 MNHEY, CDR2 SVGAGI. The V end lost 8 bases, the J end lost 2 bases, and 15 bases lay between the germline ends. CDR3 in DNA: TGTGCCAGCCAGTTAAGTTGGGGCAACACCGGGGAGCTGTTTTTT. Translating gives CASQLSWGNTGELFF.

Of note for this clone: Different DNA sequences within this sample yield the same CDR3. The V call is TRBV27, the J call TRBJ2-7; D not resolved. CDR1 and CDR2 (germline): MNHEY, SMNVEV (reference sequence). V gave up 5 bases and J gave up 9 bases, with 17 bases separating them. CDR3 length: 13 amino acids. The CDR3, as DNA: TGTGCCAGCAGTCCATCCCGACTTGTGCCGCAGTACTTC. This codes for CASSPSRLVPQYF.

The chain links TRBV27 to TRBJ2-1, with 11 bases that match TRBD2. Germline loops: CDR1 MNHEY, CDR2 SMNVEV (reference sequence). With 7 bases clipped from V and 2 bases from J, the junction kept 7 bases outside the gene matches. This CDR3 comprises 16 residues. The CDR3 reads CASTARLAGTYNEQFF. The CDR3 bases are TGTGCCAGCACCGCGAGACTAGCGGGAACCTACAATGAGCAGTTCTTC.

The V and J genes are TRBV11-2 and TRBJ1-2, with D perhaps TRBD1 (5 bases). In germline, CDR1 is SGHAT, CDR2 FQNNGV. There are 15 residues in the CDR3. Trimming shortened V by 4 bases and J by 3 bases, and 15 bases separated the two germline ends. The CDR3 DNA is TGTGCCAGCAGCTCTCCGGGGGTTTCTGACTATGGCTACACCTTC. Protein sequence: CASSSPGVSDYGYTF. The full variable domain, completed using reference TRBV11-2 and TRBJ1-2, is EAGVAQSPRYKIIEKRQSVAFWCNPISGHATLYWYQQILGQGPKLLIQFQNNGVVDDSQLPKDRFSAERLKGVDSTLKIQPAKLEDSAVYLCASSSPGVSDYGYTFGSGTRLTVV.

This rearrangement joins TRBV5-1 to TRBJ2-3; TRBD2 might be the D (5 bases). Deletions cut 1 base from V and 4 bases from J, with 7 bases between. Germline V gene lookup returns CDR1 SGHRS and CDR2 YFSETQ. The CDR3 consists of 13 residues. The CDR3 is CASSLTGSDTQYF. The CDR3 bases are TGCGCCAGCAGCTTGACGGGATCAGATACGCAGTATTTT.

The chain recombines TRBV27 with TRBJ2-1, with 7 bases lining up with TRBD2. Germline CDR1 and CDR2: MNHEY and SMNVEV (reference sequence). CDR3 length: 16 residues. With V trimmed by 7 bases and J by 1 base, 10 bases remained unmatched. The CDR3 nucleotides read TGTGCCAGCAACATCGTGAGCGGGGCTTCCTACAATGAGCAGTTCTTC. As protein: CASNIVSGASYNEQFF.

The chain carries TRBV25-1 and TRBJ1-1, with 7 bases identical to TRBD1. CDR3 length equals 14 residues. The V gene's germline CDR1 is MGHDK and CDR2 SYGVNS. V was clipped by 6 bases and J by 0 bases; unmatched bases: 4. Here the CDR3 DNA reads TGTGCCAGCAGCGCGACAGGGATGAACACTGAAGCTTTCTTT. The encoded protein is CASSATGMNTEAFF.

The chain has TRBV14 and TRBJ2-7, with 12 nucleotides matching TRBD2. This CDR3 is built from 14 residues. Unmatched junction bases numbered 5, after V lost 5 bases and J lost 6 bases. The germline V gene has CDR1 SGHDN and CDR2 FVKESK. This CDR3 is CASSGLAGTAEQYF. CDR3 bases: TGTGCCAGCAGCGGACTAGCGGGAACCGCCGAGCAGTACTTC.

This rearrangement joins TRBV7-2 to TRBJ2-5; 7 bases align to TRBD2. The CDR3 runs to 13 residues. CDR1 SGHTA and CDR2 FQGNSA come from the germline V gene. Trimming removed 5 bases from V and 5 bases from J; junction bases left unmatched: 5. CDR3 amino acids: CASSHRRGETQYF. CDR3 bases: TGTGCCAGCAGCCACAGGCGGGGGGAGACCCAGTACTTC. The complete variable domain, with remaining parts taken from reference TRBV7-2 and TRBJ2-5, reads GAGVSQSPSNKVTEKGKDVELRCDPISGHTALYWYRQSLGQGLEFLIYFQGNSAPDKSGLPSDRFSAERTGGSVSTLTIQRTQQEDSAVYLCASSHRRGETQYFGPGTRLLVL.

This rearrangement joins TRBV5-1 to TRBJ2-7, with 10 bases identical to TRBD1. The germline V gene encodes CDR1 SGHRS and CDR2 YFSETQ. CDR3 length: 13 amino acids. With 4 bases clipped from V and 5 bases from J, the junction kept 3 bases outside the gene matches. CDR3 in amino acids: CASSVDRGDEQYF. The CDR3 bases are TGCGCCAGCAGCGTGGACAGGGGGGACGAGCAGTACTTC.

This clone was observed a handful of times. This chain links TRBV28 with TRBJ2-1, with 7 bases aligning to TRBD1. V lost 6 bases and J lost 3; bases outside the gene matches: 11. The CDR3 is 16 residues long. The germline gives CDR1 MDHEN, CDR2 SYDVKM. CDR3 DNA: TGTGCCAGCAGCCCGGAAGGGGGCGGTAGCTACAATGAGCAGTTCTTC. It codes for CASSPEGGGSYNEQFF. The variable domain in full, completed from reference TRBV28 and TRBJ2-1, reads DVKVTQSSRYLVKRTGEKVFLECVQDMDHENMFWYRQDPGLGLRLIYFSYDVKMKEKGDIPEGYSVSREKKERFSLILESASTNQTSMYLCASSPEGGGSYNEQFFGPGTRLTVL.

The chain links TRBV28 to TRBJ2-3, with D hard to call. CDR3 length: 13 amino acids. V was trimmed by 5 bases and J by 9 bases, leaving 15 bases between them. The germline V gene encodes CDR1 MDHEN and CDR2 SYDVKM. Here the CDR3 reads CASSLETPVTQYF. Written as DNA, the CDR3 is TGTGCCAGCAGTCTAGAGACCCCGGTCACGCAGTATTTT.

The chain is built from TRBV5-1 and TRBJ2-6, with D unclear. Trimming cost V 0 bases and J 9 bases, with 10 bases left between them. From germline, CDR1 is SGHRS and CDR2 YFSETQ. CDR3 size: 14 residues. The CDR3 reads CASSLDSNRNVLTF. CDR3 sequence (DNA): TGCGCCAGCAGCTTGGACAGTAACCGCAACGTCCTGACTTTC. The complete variable domain, with remaining parts taken from reference TRBV5-1 and TRBJ2-6, reads KAGVTQTPRYLIKTRGQQVTLSCSPISGHRSVSWYQQTPGQGLQFLFEYFSETQRNKGNFPGRFSGRQFSNSRSEMNVSTLELGDSALYLCASSLDSNRNVLTFGAGSRLTVL.